The present T cell receptor beta chain was sequenced within a study of T cell responses to AZD1222 COVID-19 vaccine. The study, taken as a whole, reports: The study found Spike-specific TCR breadth and depth rose after two AZD1222 doses. Among vaccine-associated CD4 TCRs, coverage spanned spike, with dominance at 160-218 and 743-854. AZD1222 recipients seropositive at baseline numbered only six or seven. Clonal diversity may have been underestimated, and the donors were mostly white British, with more females than males.

Note on this clone: Its antigen remains unknown.

The length of the CDR3 is 13 residues. Germline V gene lookup returns CDR1 SGHKS and CDR2 YYEKEE (reference sequence). Trimming took 2 bases from V and 8 from J, leaving 10 bases between them. Sequenced by immunoSEQ multiplex PCR; TCRdb stores in-frame clones only, minus some. The sample contains approximately 150,000 clones, approximately 91% of which appear only once. The material was peripheral blood, obtained 28 days after the second AZD1222 dose. The sequence was collected from an adult who received the AZD1222 COVID-19 vaccine. This chain connects TRBV5-5 to TRBJ1-4; a weak D match, TRBD1 (6 bases). CDR3 in amino acids: CASSLGTTEKLFF. The DNA of the CDR3 is TGTGCCAGCAGCTTAGGGACAACCGAAAAACTGTTTTTT.